This TCR beta chain comes out of a study of graft-versus-host responses after intestinal transplantation. About the study: Induction using anti-thymocyte globulin, followed by tacrolimus and steroids for about 3 years, was given to all recipients. Study-wide findings and caveats: Detection of GvH clones occurred in recipient marrow, and some had their first appearance in ileum or blood.

With regard to this clone: Its antigen remains unidentified.

This CDR3 is 14 amino acids long. Looked up from germline, CDR1 is MNHEY and CDR2 is SVGAGI. Trimming left V 5 bases short and J 1 base short, with 10 bases between. Clones were sequenced by immunoSEQ multiplex PCR, and TCRdb holds only the in-frame ones, with some missing. Among about 93,000 clones, over 80% were seen once, and the ten largest hold 0.45% to 0.55%. The sequencing used unstimulated CD8+ T cells sorted from spleen or lymph node cells, collected before intestinal transplant. The chain has TRBV6-5 and TRBJ2-3; D uncertain. The receptor's source is a human donor who received an intestinal transplant. The CDR3 loop is CASSPLRGTDTQYF. The DNA for the CDR3 is TGTGCCAGCAGTCCCCTTCGGGGCACAGATACGCAGTATTTT.